The 6 T cell receptor beta chains below were found in one sample sequenced in a study of T-cell reconstitution after alpha-beta-depleted transplantation in children. The TCRbeta library was prepared with unique molecular identifiers. TCRdb reprocessed the PCR reads with MiXCR, giving one entry per CDR3 protein. Among about 610,000 distinct CDR3 sequences, roughly 10% were seen once, and the ten largest hold less than 4.5%. The sequenced sample was PBMCs from the stem cell graft donor, obtained from the stem cell graft. The receptors were gathered from a human donor who donated a stem cell graft to a child with acute myeloid leukemia.

V usage is TRBV20-1 and J usage is TRBJ1-6; 9 nucleotides line up with TRBD1. The length of the CDR3 is 14 residues. Germline V gene lookup returns CDR1 DFQATT and CDR2 SNEGSKA (reference sequence). The trim removed 0 bases at V and 10 bases at J, leaving 4 bases unmatched. This CDR3 reads CSARDGGQGSPLHF. CDR3 nucleotide sequence: TGCAGTGCTAGAGATGGGGGACAGGGCTCACCCCTCCACTTT.

This clonotype was found many times. This chain joins TRBV20-1 and TRBJ2-7; possibly TRBD2 for D (5 bases). The germline V gene encodes CDR1 DFQATT and CDR2 SNEGSKA (reference sequence). Trimming removed 6 bases from V and 1 base from J, with 13 bases in between. The CDR3 length is 13 residues. The DNA of the CDR3 is TGCAGTGCACGAAGGAGGTCATCCTACGAGCAGTACTTC. This gives the protein CSARRRSSYEQYF.

This chain connects TRBV7-9 to TRBJ2-3, with 12 bases fitting TRBD2. Germline assignment: CDR1 SEHNR and CDR2 FQNEAQ (reference sequence). The ends lost 5 bases at V and 2 bases at J; junction bases unmatched: 5. This CDR3 has 16 residues. This chain's CDR3 is CASSETSGRITDTQYF. The CDR3 bases are TGTGCCAGCAGCGAGACTAGCGGGAGAATCACAGATACGCAGTATTTT.

Many counts were recorded for this clonotype. This sequence joins TRBV2 and TRBJ2-2; unclear D gene. In germline, CDR1 is SNHLY, CDR2 FYNNEI. This CDR3 is built from 14 residues. V dropped 11 bases and J dropped 5 bases, with 18 bases sitting between them. The CDR3 DNA reads TGTGCCGCCAGAGTGGCCTTAAAGACCGGGGAGCTGTTTTTT. The encoded protein is CAARVALKTGELFF.

The sample holds many counts of this clonotype. Here the CDR3 DNA reads TGTGCCAGCAGCTTGAAGGGTGGAGGGTATGGCTACACCTTC. It codes for CASSLKGGGYGYTF. The chain employs TRBV5-4 and TRBJ1-2, with D unresolved. Germline values: CDR1 SGHNT, CDR2 YYREEE (reference sequence). V lost 1 base, J lost 5 bases, and 12 bases lay in between. This CDR3 is 14 amino acids long.

In its sample, this clonotype was seen once. The chain employs TRBV2 and TRBJ1-5; 9 bases match TRBD1. Germline CDR1 is SNHLY and CDR2 is FYNNEI. The CDR3 extends over 16 amino acids. J was trimmed by 2 bases and V by 4 bases; bases with no gene match: 6. The CDR3 nucleotides read TGTGCCAGCAGTGGGAACAGGGGGCCGGGCAATCAGCCCCAGCATTTT. Translation: CASSGNRGPGNQPQHF.